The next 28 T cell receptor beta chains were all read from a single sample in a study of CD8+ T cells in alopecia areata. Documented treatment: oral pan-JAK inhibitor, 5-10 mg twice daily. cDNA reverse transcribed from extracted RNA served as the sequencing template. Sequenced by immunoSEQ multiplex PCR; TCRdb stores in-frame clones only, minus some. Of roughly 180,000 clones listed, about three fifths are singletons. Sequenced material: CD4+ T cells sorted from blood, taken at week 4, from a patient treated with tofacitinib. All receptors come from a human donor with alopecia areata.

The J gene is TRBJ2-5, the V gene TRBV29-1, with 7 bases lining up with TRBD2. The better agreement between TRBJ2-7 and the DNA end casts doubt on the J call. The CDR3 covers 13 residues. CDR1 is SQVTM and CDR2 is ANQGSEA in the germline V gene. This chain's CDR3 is CSPLGREEDEQYF. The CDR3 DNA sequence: TGCAGCCCCCTAGGGAGGGAGGAGGACGAGCAGTACTTC.

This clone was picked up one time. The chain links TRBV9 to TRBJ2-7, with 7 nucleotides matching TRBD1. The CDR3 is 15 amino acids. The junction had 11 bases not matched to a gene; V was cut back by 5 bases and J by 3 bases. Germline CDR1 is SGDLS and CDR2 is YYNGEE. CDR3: CASSATGTADYEQYF. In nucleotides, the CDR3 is TGTGCCAGCAGTGCCACCGGGACAGCTGACTACGAGCAGTACTTC.

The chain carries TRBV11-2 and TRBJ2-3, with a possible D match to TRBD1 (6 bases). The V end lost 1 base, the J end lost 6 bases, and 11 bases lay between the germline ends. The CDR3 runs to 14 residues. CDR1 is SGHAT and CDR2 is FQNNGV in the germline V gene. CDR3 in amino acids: CASSLVQGSDTQYF. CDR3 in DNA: TGTGCCAGCAGCTTAGTACAGGGCTCGGATACGCAGTATTTT.

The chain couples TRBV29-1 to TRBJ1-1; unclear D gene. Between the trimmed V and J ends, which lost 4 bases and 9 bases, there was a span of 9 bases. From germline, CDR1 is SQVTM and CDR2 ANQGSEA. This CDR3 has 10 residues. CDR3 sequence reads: CSVVTRKAFF. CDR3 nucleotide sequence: TGCAGCGTTGTCACCAGGAAAGCTTTCTTT.

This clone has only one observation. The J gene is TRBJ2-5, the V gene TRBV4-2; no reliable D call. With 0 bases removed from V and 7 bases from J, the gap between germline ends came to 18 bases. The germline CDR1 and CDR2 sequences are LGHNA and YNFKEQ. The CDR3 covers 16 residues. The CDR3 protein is CASSQELTEPMGTQYF. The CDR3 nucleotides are TGTGCCAGCAGCCAAGAGTTAACCGAGCCTATGGGGACCCAGTACTTC.

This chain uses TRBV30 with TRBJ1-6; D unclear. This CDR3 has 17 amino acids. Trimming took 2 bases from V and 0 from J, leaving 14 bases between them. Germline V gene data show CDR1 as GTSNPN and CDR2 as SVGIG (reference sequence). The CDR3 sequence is CAWSPRGASSYNSPLHF. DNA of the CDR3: TGTGCCTGGAGTCCCCGTGGAGCGAGCTCCTATAATTCACCCCTCCACTTT.

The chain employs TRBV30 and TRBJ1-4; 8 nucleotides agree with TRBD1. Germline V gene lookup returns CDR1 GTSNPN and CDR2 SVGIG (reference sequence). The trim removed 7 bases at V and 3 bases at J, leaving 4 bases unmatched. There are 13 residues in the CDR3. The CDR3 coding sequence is TGTGCCTCCCCGGGACAGGCTAATGAAAAACTGTTTTTT. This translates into CASPGQANEKLFF.

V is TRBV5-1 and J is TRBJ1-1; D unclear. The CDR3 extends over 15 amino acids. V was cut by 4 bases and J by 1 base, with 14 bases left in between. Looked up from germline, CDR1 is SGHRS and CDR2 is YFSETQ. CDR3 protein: CASSATTVRNTEAFF. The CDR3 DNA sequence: TGCGCCAGCAGCGCAACTACAGTAAGGAACACTGAAGCTTTCTTT.

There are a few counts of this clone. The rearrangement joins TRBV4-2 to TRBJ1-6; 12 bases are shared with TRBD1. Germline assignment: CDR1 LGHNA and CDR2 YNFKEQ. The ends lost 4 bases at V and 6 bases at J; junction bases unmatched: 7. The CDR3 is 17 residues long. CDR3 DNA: TGTGCCAGCAGCCGCTTAGGGACAGGGGGCAGTAATTCACCCCTCCACTTT. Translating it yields CASSRLGTGGSNSPLHF.

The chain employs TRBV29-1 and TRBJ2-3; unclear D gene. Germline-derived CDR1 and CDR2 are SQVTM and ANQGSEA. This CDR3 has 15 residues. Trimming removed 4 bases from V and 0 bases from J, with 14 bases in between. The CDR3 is CSVGALGTSTDTQYF. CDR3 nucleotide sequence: TGCAGCGTTGGGGCCTTGGGTACTAGCACAGATACGCAGTATTTT.

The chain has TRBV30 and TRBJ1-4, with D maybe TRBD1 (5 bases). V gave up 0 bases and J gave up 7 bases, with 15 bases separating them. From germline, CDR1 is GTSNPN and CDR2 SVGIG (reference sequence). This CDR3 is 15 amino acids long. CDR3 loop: CAWSVPLQATEKLFF. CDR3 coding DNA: TGTGCCTGGAGTGTACCCTTACAGGCGACTGAAAAACTGTTTTTT. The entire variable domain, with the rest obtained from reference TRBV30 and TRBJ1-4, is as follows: SQTIHQWPATLVQPVGSPLSLECTVEGTSNPNLYWYRQAAGRGLQLLFYSVGIGQISSEVPQNLSASRPQDRQFILSSKKLLLSDSGFYLCAWSVPLQATEKLFFGSGTQLSVL.

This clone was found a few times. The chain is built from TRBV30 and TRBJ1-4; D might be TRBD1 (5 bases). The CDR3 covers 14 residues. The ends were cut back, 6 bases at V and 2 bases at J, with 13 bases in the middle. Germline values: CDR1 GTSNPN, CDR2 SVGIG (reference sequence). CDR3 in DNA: TGTGCCTGTGGGAGGGGAAGGACTAATGAAAAACTGTTTTTT. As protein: CACGRGRTNEKLFF.

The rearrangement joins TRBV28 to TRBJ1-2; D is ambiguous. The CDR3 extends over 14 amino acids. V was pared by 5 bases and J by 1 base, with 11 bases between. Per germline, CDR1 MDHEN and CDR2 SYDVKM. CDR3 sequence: CASSPIPFNYGYTF. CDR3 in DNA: TGTGCCAGCAGTCCCATACCCTTTAACTATGGCTACACCTTC.

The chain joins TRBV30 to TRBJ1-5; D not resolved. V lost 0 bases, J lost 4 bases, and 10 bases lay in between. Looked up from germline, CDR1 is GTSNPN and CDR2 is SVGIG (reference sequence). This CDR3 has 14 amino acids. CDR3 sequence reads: CAWSVPGRNQPQHF. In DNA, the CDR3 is TGTGCCTGGAGTGTCCCAGGCCGGAATCAGCCCCAGCATTTT.

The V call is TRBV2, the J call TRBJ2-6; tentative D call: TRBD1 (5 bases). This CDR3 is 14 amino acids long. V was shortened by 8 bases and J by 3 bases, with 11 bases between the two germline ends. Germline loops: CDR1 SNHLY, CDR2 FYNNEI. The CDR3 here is CASDWTSGANVLTF. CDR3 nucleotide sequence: TGTGCCAGCGACTGGACAAGTGGGGCCAACGTCCTGACTTTC.

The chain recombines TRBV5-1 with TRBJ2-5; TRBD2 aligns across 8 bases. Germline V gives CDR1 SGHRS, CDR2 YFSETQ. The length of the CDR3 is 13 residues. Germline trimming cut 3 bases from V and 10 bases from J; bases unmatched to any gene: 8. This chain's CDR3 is CASSYGTREDQYF. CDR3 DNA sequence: TGCGCCAGCAGCTACGGGACTAGAGAAGACCAGTACTTC.

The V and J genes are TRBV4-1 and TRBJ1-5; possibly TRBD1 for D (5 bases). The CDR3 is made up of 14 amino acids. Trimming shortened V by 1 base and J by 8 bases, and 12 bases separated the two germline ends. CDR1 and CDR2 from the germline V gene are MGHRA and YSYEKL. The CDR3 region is CASSQGQGGKPQHF. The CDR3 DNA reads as TGCGCCAGCAGCCAAGGGCAGGGAGGGAAGCCCCAGCATTTT.

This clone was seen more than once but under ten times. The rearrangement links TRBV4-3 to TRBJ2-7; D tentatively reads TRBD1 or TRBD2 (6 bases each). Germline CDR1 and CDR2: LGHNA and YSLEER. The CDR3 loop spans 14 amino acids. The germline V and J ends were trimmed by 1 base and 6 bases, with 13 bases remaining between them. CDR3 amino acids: CASSQGAQGGEQYF. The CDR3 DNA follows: TGCGCCAGCAGCCAAGGCGCACAGGGAGGCGAGCAGTACTTC.

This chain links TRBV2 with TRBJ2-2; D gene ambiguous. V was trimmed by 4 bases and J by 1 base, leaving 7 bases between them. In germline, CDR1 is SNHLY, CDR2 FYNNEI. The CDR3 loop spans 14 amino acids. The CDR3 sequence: CASSARGNTGELFF. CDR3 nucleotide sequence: TGTGCCAGCAGTGCCCGCGGGAACACCGGGGAGCTGTTTTTT.

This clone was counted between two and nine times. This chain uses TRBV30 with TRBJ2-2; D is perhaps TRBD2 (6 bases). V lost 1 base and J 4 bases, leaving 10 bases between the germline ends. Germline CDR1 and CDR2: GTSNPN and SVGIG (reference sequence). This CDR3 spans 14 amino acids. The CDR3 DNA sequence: TGTGCCTGGAGTGAAGTCGGGGGCACCGGGGAGCTGTTTTTT. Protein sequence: CAWSEVGGTGELFF.

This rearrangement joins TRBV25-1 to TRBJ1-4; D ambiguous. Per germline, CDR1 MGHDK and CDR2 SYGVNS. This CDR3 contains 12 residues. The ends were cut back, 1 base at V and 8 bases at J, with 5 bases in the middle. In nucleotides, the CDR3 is TGTGCCAGCAGTGAATGGGAGGAAAAACTGTTTTTT. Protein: CASSEWEEKLFF.

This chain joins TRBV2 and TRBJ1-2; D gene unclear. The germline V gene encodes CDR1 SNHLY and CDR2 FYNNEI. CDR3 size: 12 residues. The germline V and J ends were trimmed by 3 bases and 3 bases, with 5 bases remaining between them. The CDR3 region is CASSDQYYGYTF. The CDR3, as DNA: TGTGCCAGCAGTGATCAATACTATGGCTACACCTTC.

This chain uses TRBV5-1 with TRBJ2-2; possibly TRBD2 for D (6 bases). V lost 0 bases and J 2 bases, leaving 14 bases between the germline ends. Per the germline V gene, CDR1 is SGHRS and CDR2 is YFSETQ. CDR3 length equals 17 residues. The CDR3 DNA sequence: TGCGCCAGCAGCTTGGCCCCTGCGGGGACTAACACCGGGGAGCTGTTTTTT. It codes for CASSLAPAGTNTGELFF.

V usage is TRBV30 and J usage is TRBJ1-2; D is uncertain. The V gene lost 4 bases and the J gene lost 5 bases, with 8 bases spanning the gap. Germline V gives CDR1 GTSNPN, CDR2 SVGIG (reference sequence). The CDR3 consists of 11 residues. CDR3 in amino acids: CAWISVYGYTF. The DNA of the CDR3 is TGTGCCTGGATATCAGTGTATGGCTACACCTTC.

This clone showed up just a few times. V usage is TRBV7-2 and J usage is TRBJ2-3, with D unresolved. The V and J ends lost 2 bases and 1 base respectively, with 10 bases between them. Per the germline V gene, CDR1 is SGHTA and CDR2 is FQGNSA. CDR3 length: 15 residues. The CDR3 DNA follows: TGTGCCAGCAGCTTAATTGGGTCTGGCACAGATACGCAGTATTTT. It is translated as CASSLIGSGTDTQYF.

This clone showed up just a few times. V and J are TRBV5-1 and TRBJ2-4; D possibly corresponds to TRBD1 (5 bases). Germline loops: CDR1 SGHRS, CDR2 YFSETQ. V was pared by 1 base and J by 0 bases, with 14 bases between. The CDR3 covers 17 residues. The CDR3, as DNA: TGCGCCAGCAGCTTGAGACAGTCAGGTGGAGCCAAAAACATTCAGTACTTC. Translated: CASSLRQSGGAKNIQYF.

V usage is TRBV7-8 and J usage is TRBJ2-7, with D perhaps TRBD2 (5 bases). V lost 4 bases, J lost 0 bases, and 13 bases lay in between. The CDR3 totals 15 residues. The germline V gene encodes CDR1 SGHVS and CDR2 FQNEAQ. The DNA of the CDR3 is TGTGCCAGCAGCTCCCCCCGAGGACTCTCCTACGAGCAGTACTTC. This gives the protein CASSSPRGLSYEQYF.

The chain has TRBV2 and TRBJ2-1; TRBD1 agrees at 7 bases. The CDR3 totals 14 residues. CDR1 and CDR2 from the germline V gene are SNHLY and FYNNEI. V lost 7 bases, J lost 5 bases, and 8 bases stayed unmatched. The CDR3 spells CASTLDRRDNEQFF. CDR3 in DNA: TGTGCCAGCACCTTGGACAGGCGGGACAATGAGCAGTTCTTC.